A single TCR beta chain is shown here with its context. Its antigen is unknown. The source of the sample is a study of beta chain features in type 1 diabetes. Study details: Healthy donors and patients had similar age, gender and cell yields. All samples together contributed 100 million to 120 million sorted cells for examination.

The V gene's germline CDR1 is MGHRA and CDR2 YSYEKL. V was pared by 4 bases and J by 5 bases, with 19 bases between. The CDR3 covers 16 residues. The entirety of the isolated RNA underwent reverse transcription, so expressed TCRB transcripts were sequenced. Sequenced by immunoSEQ multiplex PCR; TCRdb stores in-frame clones only, minus some. Here the sample spans fewer than 350,000 clones, over 12% being singletons. Study-wide results and limits: Type 1 diabetes patients showed a moderate but significant shortening of TCRB CDR3s in all four CD4+ subsets.

This rearrangement joins TRBV4-1 to TRBJ2-3; a possible D gene is TRBD1 (5 bases). The TCR sequence derives from a young man with type 1 diabetes. Sequencing was performed on naive CD4+ T cells from blood. Here the CDR3 DNA reads TGCGCCAGCAGCCCACGAGGAAGGGGATCGGAAGATACGCAGTATTTT. This translates into CASSPRGRGSEDTQYF.